This T cell receptor (beta chain) was sequenced for a study of neurological immune-mediated disorders. TCRdb recomputed calls from the 5' RACE reads with MiXCR, one row per CDR3 protein. Of roughly 70,000 distinct CDR3 sequences in the sample, around 5% were seen once. Trimming stripped 6 bases from V and 10 bases from J, with 16 bases between. The CDR3 spans 13 residues. From germline, CDR1 is DFQATT and CDR2 SNEGSKA (reference sequence). This clonotype was recorded at least ten times. The chain is built from TRBV20-1 and TRBJ1-6; TRBD1 is a possible D gene (6 bases). The sequencing sample was made of PBMCs. This sequence was found in a woman in her twenties or thirties with multiple sclerosis. CDR3 protein: CSAEGGPGSPLHF. Written as DNA, the CDR3 is TGCAGTGCCGAAGGGGGGCCGGGGTCACCCCTCCACTTT.